There are a few counts of the clone carrying this T cell receptor beta chain. Its antigen is unidentified. These data originate in a study of T cells in Graves' hyperthyroidism and ophthalmopathy. Study outcomes and limitations: Most expanded thyroid clonotypes above 0.001 recurred in blood.

Trimming took 3 bases from V and 3 from J; bases not matched to a gene: 4. The germline gives CDR1 ENHRY, CDR2 SYGVKD. The CDR3 runs 15 residues. Amplified TCR beta CDR3 regions came from RNA transcripts. HTBI primers were the set used in a first-round RT-PCR of the TCR CDR3. TCRdb reprocessed the multiplex PCR reads via MiXCR and lists one record per CDR3 protein. The data contain some 720,000 distinct CDR3 sequences, roughly 17% of them singletons. Stable Graves' hyperthyroidism meant no ophthalmopathy progression within 18 months. Diagnostic assessment was based on clinical symptoms, serum thyroxine and TRAb, thyroid ultrasound and orbital computed tomography. The authors took PBMCs from 10 ml fresh peripheral blood.

V gene TRBV10-3 combines with J gene TRBJ1-5; 8 bases are a match to TRBD1. The sample was blood. This TCR came from a man aged 18 to 29 with Graves' hyperthyroidism. As DNA, the CDR3 is TGTGCCATCAGTGAAGGGGACAGGTTCAATCAGCCCCAGCATTTT. This encodes CAISEGDRFNQPQHF.